This T cell receptor (beta chain) derives from a study of blood T cell repertoires in COVID-19 (dated by TCRdb to about 2020). General notes on the study: The collaborator samples originated in the United States, Italy and Spain and spanned the acute and convalescent phases of COVID-19. The prospective study material was composed of cDNA or gDNA derived from T cells, B-cell-depleted T cells, or PBMCs. Deeply sampled blood TCRbeta repertoires from subjects exposed to, actively infected with, or recovered from COVID-19 were included in the dataset. A freely available public database, intended as a resource for researchers studying the immune response to SARS-CoV-2, is where the repertoires were released. The samples were drawn from two sources: the first 160 participants of the ongoing ImmuneRACE study, and 1,254 subjects contributed by 6 global collaborators. A de-identified subject ID, COVID-19 status, age in years and sex were almost always included in the sample metadata. Where available, HLA class I and class II types were taken from metadata supplied by the sample provider and were not determined by assay-based typing. What the research found in general, with its limitations: How much clinical and demographic metadata was included differed by source and by participant, and the metadata was provided uncurated.

On this clone itself: What antigen it recognizes has not been identified. No clone much larger than this one lies a single base away; base qualities are absent.

CDR1 SGHRS and CDR2 YFSETQ were looked up in the germline V gene. The CDR3 contains 13 residues, cysteine and phenylalanine counted. Just CDR3 DNA is preserved here, 39 bases in frame from base 1. V sheds 4 bases and J sheds 4 bases, leaving 11 bases between their ends. Another Seattle source contributed samples from volunteer blood donors who had recovered from COVID-19. Whole blood was collected in K2EDTA tubes by collaborating institutions according to the institutions' own protocols. For TCRbeta analysis, collaborators shipped samples as frozen whole blood, isolated PBMCs, or DNA extracted from either of those sample types. The immunoSEQ Assay, a bias-controlled multiplex PCR, was used to amplify TCRbeta CDR3 regions from genomic DNA. The authors processed their data as follows. Within the assay, amplification of reference gene primers was used to estimate how many nucleated cells each sample contained. Sequence reads were collapsed and filtered to measure the absolute abundance of every unique TCRbeta CDR3 rearrangement. Productive Simpson clonality was computed per sample as the square root of Simpson's diversity index over productive rearrangements. This is the immuneACCESS table as TCRdb keeps it, with only in-frame sequences that have V and J called. A part of the clones is gone; compared with another copy, unresolved V genes explain less than half, and the rest is unexplained. V, J and clone size were drawn from that table, and D and trimming were deduced from the DNA. Recorded for this sample are roughly 290,000 clones; around 86% of them occurred a single time. The ten largest clones represent 2.1% of the sample.

The chain is made from TRBV5-1 and TRBJ1-2, with the D gene not confidently named. The source material was peripheral blood. The clonotype was recovered from a woman aged 25 to 39 who had recovered from COVID-19. The nucleotides read TGCGCCAGCAGCCCGATTCTCGGCTATGGCTACACCTTC. It is translated as CASSPILGYGYTF.